The clone carrying this T cell receptor (beta chain) has a single count. These data originate in a study of control samples from healthy donors and cancer patients. Germline CDR1 and CDR2: SGHNT and YENEEA. The CDR3 extends over 16 amino acids. V shed 2 bases, J shed 4 bases, and the junction held 5 bases outside the gene matches. TCRdb's table, derived via immunoSEQ multiplex PCR, lists solely in-frame clones and lacks some. The table records about 77,000 clones, 85% to 95% of them present only once. This receptor was obtained from a woman aged 55-69 years in good health. This chain uses TRBV11-3 with TRBJ2-3, with TRBD1 matching over 11 bases. The sample consisted of blood. CDR3 sequence (DNA): TGTGCCAGCAGCTTAATGGGACAGGGGGTGGCAGATACGCAGTATTTT. Its protein is CASSLMGQGVADTQYF.